A selection of T cell receptor beta chains follows, all from one sample in a study of T cells after yellow fever vaccination. Using its own MiXCR run on the 5' RACE reads, TCRdb lists one record per CDR3 protein. Among more than 350,000 distinct CDR3 sequences, roughly 11% were seen once, and the ten largest hold around 19%. Sequenced material: PBMCs, taken on the day of the first yellow fever vaccination. The receptors originated from a man between 18 and 35 years old who received the YFV17D yellow fever vaccine. CDR3s include the opening cysteine and the closing phenylalanine or tryptophan. A D gene is named only where the DNA matches it firmly. Some rows mark clone size as missing; the rest say once, few, many or name a class of expanded clone.

clone size	V gene	D gene	J gene	CDR3 DNA	CDR3 protein
many	TRBV9	.	TRBJ1-1	TGTGCCAGCAGCGTTGATTCCATTTGGAACACTGAAGCTTTCTTT	CASSVDSIWNTEAFF
.	TRBV4-3	.	TRBJ1-1	TGCGCCAGCAGCCAAGGGTGGGGGGCCGGGACTGAAGCTTTCTTT	CASSQGWGAGTEAFF
few	TRBV11-2	TRBD1	TRBJ2-7	TGTGCCAGCAGCTTAGGGAGGACAGGTCCTTTCGGCGAGCAGTACTTC	CASSLGRTGPFGEQYF
few	TRBV7-2	TRBD1	TRBJ1-2	TGTGCCAGCAGCTTAACGCGGGACAGGGCCCGATGGGGCTATGGCTACACCTTC	CASSLTRDRARWGYGYTF
.	TRBV4-1	.	TRBJ2-3	TGCGCCAGCAGCCAAGAATCGCCGGGAAGGGATACGCAGTATTTT	CASSQESPGRDTQYF
.	TRBV7-3	TRBD2	TRBJ2-5	TGTGCCAGCAGCTCCACTAGCGGGGGCGGGGAGACCCAGTACTTC	CASSSTSGGGETQYF
.	TRBV5-6	.	TRBJ1-1	TGTGCCAGCAGCTTCGCGGGGATCACTGAAGCTTTCTTT	CASSFAGITEAFF
.	TRBV7-3	TRBD2	TRBJ2-5	TGTGCCAGCAGCCCGGGGACTAGCGGGGGGGCCCGTGTGGAGACCCAGTACTTC	CASSPGTSGGARVETQYF
few	TRBV7-7	TRBD2	TRBJ2-1	TGTGCCAGCAGCCCGACCGGGACTAGCGGCTACAATGAGCAGTTCTTC	CASSPTGTSGYNEQFF
few	TRBV6-2/TRBV6-3	.	TRBJ2-5	TGTGCCAGCAGTTACAGGGAACAAGAGACCCAGTACTTC	CASSYREQETQYF
.	TRBV5-1	TRBD1	TRBJ2-6	TGCGCCAGCAGCTCCGGGACAGGGGGATCCGGGGCCAACGTCCTGACTTTC	CASSSGTGGSGANVLTF
few	TRBV7-2	TRBD1	TRBJ1-6	TGTGCCAGCAGCTGGAAGGGACAGGGAAATTCACCCCTCCACTTT	CASSWKGQGNSPLHF
few	TRBV7-2	TRBD2	TRBJ2-3	TGTGCCAGCAGCTTCACTAGCGGGGGGGCAGATACGCAGTATTTT	CASSFTSGGADTQYF
few	TRBV25-1	.	TRBJ2-1	TGTGCCAGCAGTCCCCCACAGGCAGAATTCTCCTACAATGAGCAGTTCTTC	CASSPPQAEFSYNEQFF
many	TRBV4-2	TRBD1	TRBJ2-1	TGTGCCAGCAAACTACGGGACAGGGGGCTAGATGAGCAGTTCTTC	CASKLRDRGLDEQFF
few	TRBV3-1	.	TRBJ2-2	TGTGCCAGCAGCTCCGGGGTCACGAACACCGGGGAGCTGTTTTTT	CASSSGVTNTGELFF
.	TRBV4-2	TRBD2	TRBJ2-4	TGTGCCAGCAGCCTCCGGACTAGCGGGGCCTTGGTAGCCAAAAACATTCAGTACTTC	CASSLRTSGALVAKNIQYF
.	TRBV7-6	.	TRBJ1-4	TGTGCCAGCAGCTTAGGCGGGAGCCGAAGTGAAAAACTGTTTTTT	CASSLGGSRSEKLFF
.	TRBV7-7	.	TRBJ2-3	TGTGCCAGCAGCATCCGGGGGCCCACAGATACGCAGTATTTT	CASSIRGPTDTQYF
.	TRBV6-2/TRBV6-3	.	TRBJ1-5	TGTGCCAGCAGTTACTCGAGTATGGATGCGCAGCCCCAGCATTTT	CASSYSSMDAQPQHF
few	TRBV20-1	.	TRBJ1-5	TGCAGTGCTAGTTCCGTACCGAAGGGGGAAGAGCCCCAGCATTTT	CSASSVPKGEEPQHF
once	TRBV12-3/TRBV12-4	.	TRBJ2-7	TGTGCCAGCAGTTTAGGTAGGGGGAACCGGTACTTC	CASSLGRGNRYF
.	TRBV7-2	.	TRBJ2-7	TGTGCCAGCAGCTTGGCAGGGATACAGAACTTC	CASSLAGIQNF
many	TRBV5-1	TRBD2	TRBJ2-2	TGCGCCAGCAGCCTAGCGGGGACCGGGGAGCTGTTTTTT	CASSLAGTGELFF
many	TRBV7-2	.	TRBJ2-7	TGTGCCAGCAGCCCACAGTACGAGCAGTACTTC	CASSPQYEQYF
few	TRBV7-2	TRBD2	TRBJ2-2	TGTGCCAGCAGCCGGACAGCGGGGGCCTACACCGGGGAGCTGTTTTTT	CASSRTAGAYTGELFF
few	TRBV4-2	.	TRBJ2-4	TGTGCCAGCAGCCAAGAGGTCCCGAACCCAGCCAAAAACATTCAGTACTTC	CASSQEVPNPAKNIQYF
few	TRBV20-1	.	TRBJ2-1	TGCAGTGCCCACGAGACAGGAGGCAATGAGCAGTTCTTC	CSAHETGGNEQFF
few	TRBV2	.	TRBJ2-5	TGTGCCAGCAGCCCGGGGGGCCTTGGTTTGGGGACCCAGTACTTC	CASSPGGLGLGTQYF